Listed here is a single T cell receptor (beta chain). Its antigen target is currently unknown. No much larger clone exists at a distance of one base, and base qualities are not known. Ficoll-Paque density gradient centrifugation was the method used to isolate PBMCs. The reads were generated on an Illumina NovaSeq 6000. TCRalpha and TCRbeta cDNA libraries were built by 5'RACE with constant-segment primers, adding sample barcodes and unique molecular identifiers. Trizol reagent was used to extract RNA from every sample. The libraries were amplified in two PCR steps, and the second step added a second sample barcode and Illumina TruSeq adapters. The libraries were sequenced on an Illumina NovaSeq using 2 x 150 bp paired-end reads. The published analysis was carried out like this. Demultiplexing of reads and collapsing into UMI-guided consensus sequences were performed with migec v1.2.7. Using mixcr v2.1.11, UMI consensuses were aligned to TRA and TRB V and J templates and then assembled into clonotypes. A clonotype was counted as expanded or contracted only when both edgeR and NoisET called the clonotype significant, with the noise models trained on biological replicates. For edgeR calls, the thresholds were a false discovery rate-adjusted p below 0.01 and a log2 fold-change of 1. PCA with hierarchical clustering of max-normalized trajectories of the 1000 most abundant clonotypes was used as exploratory dynamics analysis. Separately sequenced CD4+ and CD8+ repertoires were used to assign a CD4 or CD8 phenotype to each responding clone. TCRdb reprocessing: public reads trimmed at Q25 with fastp, clones called with MiXCR, in-frame beta chains kept. One record per CDR3 amino acid sequence lists the most common genes and DNA. The authors' filters were not applied to this entry. In this sample the table shows fewer than 400,000 distinct CDR3 sequences, approximately 15% of which occur a single time. The top ten clonotypes cover around a fifth of the sample.

This record belongs to a study of T-cell memory formation after mild COVID-19 (dated by TCRdb to the early 2020s). Turning to the overall study: Most TCR sequence clusters were specific to one of the two donors. In a couple of donors, T-cell clones that expanded and contracted after mild COVID-19 were tracked by sequencing TCRalpha and TCRbeta repertoires over time. Two young, previously healthy adult volunteers, one female and one male, were included in the cohort. The investigation overall reported the following: Only two mild cases were covered by the study, and larger cohorts that include severe cases with pre-infection samples were considered necessary. Some responding clones were detected in pre-infection memory, suggesting pre-existing cross-reactive memory T cells joined the SARS-CoV-2 response. Contracting CD4+ clones were located mainly in the CM and EM memory subsets, whereas CD8+ clones were found to be enriched in EMRA. SARS-CoV-2 specificity of the second-wave clones peaking on day 37 was not confirmed. Balanced CD4/CD8 phenotypes were observed for clones contracting from day 15 to 85, whereas a bias towards CD4+ was observed for a second wave of clones expanding from day 15 to 37.

Taken from the germline V gene, the CDR1 and CDR2 loops are SGHVS and FQNEAQ. V is trimmed back by 1 base and J by 1 base, and the junction contains 11 bases that no gene match accounts for. The cysteine opens and the phenylalanine closes a CDR3 of 19 amino acids. Only CDR3 DNA remains: 57 bases, in frame from the first base. The V and J genes are TRBV7-8 and TRBJ2-3; 10 of the junction bases match TRBD2. This TCR came from a young man who had mild COVID-19 (a few samples of this study predate the infection). The sample titles of this study are shuffled in the database, so cell type and time point are left out; the donor was told from shared clones. The sequenced material came from PBMCs or a T cell subset sorted from them (not recorded which). The DNA is TGTGCCAGCAGCTTAGGACTAGCGGGTTCGCCGTGGGGCACAGATACGCAGTATTTT. This sequence encodes CASSLGLAGSPWGTDTQYF. Reference TRBV7-8 and TRBJ2-3 proteins supply the regions before and after the CDR3; the full variable domain is: GAGVSQSPRYKVAKRGQDVALRCDPISGHVSLFWYQQALGQGPEFLTYFQNEAQLDKSGLPSDRFFAERPEGSVSTLKIQRTQQEDSAVYLCASSLGLAGSPWGTDTQYFGPGTRLTVL.